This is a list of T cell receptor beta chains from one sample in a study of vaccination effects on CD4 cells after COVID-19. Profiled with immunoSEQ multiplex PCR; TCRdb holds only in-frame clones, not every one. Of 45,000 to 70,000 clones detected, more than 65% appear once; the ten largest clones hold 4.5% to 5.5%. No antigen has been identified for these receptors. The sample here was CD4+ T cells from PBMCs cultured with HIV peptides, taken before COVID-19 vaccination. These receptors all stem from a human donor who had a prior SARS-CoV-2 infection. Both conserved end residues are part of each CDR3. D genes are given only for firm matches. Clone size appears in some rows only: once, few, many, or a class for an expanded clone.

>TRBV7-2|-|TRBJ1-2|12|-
TGTGCCAGCAGCTTCTCTCTATCCGCAGTTGGCTTC
CASSFSLSAVGF
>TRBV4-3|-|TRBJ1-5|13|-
TGCGCCAGCAGCCTTGACAAAGGGCAGCCCCAGCATTTT
CASSLDKGQPQHF
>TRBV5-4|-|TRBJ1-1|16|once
TGTGCCAGCAGCTTCCAGCAGGGTTGGGGGGACACTGAAGCTTTCTTT
CASSFQQGWGDTEAFF
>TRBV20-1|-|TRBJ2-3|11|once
TGCAGTGCTAGAAAAACAGATACGCAGTATTTT
CSARKTDTQYF
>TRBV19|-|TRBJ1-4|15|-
TGTGCCAGTAGTAAGATAGGACAGATGTACGAAAAACTGTTTTTT
CASSKIGQMYEKLFF
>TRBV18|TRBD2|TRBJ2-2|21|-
TGTGCCAGCTCACCCAGGCGACTAGCGGGAAGTACAAGAATTTACACCGGGGAGCTGTTTTTT
CASSPRRLAGSTRIYTGELFF
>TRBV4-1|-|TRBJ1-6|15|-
TGCGCCAGCAGCCAGACTCCTGAAGGGTATTCACCCCTCCACTTT
CASSQTPEGYSPLHF
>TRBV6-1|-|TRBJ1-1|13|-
TGTGCCAGCAGTGAAAGGGTGGTCACTGAAGCTTTCTTT
CASSERVVTEAFF
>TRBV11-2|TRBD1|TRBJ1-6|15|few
TGTGCCAGCAGCGCCGGGACAGGGGGTGGGGTGGCCCTCCACTTT
CASSAGTGGGVALHF
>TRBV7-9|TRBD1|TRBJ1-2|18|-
TGTGCCAGCAGCCCCGGGACAGGGGGCTCATCTGACGACTATGGCTACACCTTC
CASSPGTGGSSDDYGYTF
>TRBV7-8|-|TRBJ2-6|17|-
TGTGCCAGCAGTTCCCCGGTTCCCTACTCTGGGGCCAACGTCCTGACTTTC
CASSSPVPYSGANVLTF
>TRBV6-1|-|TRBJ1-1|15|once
TGTGCCAGCAGTGAAGGCTGGGGCATGAACACTGAAGCTTTCTTT
CASSEGWGMNTEAFF
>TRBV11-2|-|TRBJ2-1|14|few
TGTGCCAGCAGCTTAGGGGGATCCTACAATGAGCAGTTCTTC
CASSLGGSYNEQFF
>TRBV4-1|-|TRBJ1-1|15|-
TGCGCCAGCGGAACCGGGGGGTTGAGGGACACTGAAGCTTTCTTT
CASGTGGLRDTEAFF
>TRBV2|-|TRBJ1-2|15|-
TGTGCCAGCAGTGAAGCGCCCGTTTTGGGGGAGGGCTACACCTTC
CASSEAPVLGEGYTF
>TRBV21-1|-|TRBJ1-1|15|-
TGTGCCAGCAGCTTAGGGGGACAGACGAACACTGAAGCTTTCTTT
CASSLGGQTNTEAFF
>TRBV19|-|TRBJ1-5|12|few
TGTGCCAGCTCGTGGGTCAATCAGCCCCAGCATTTT
CASSWVNQPQHF
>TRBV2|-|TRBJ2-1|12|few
TGTGCCAGCATCTACGGAGGGAATGAGCAGTTCTTC
CASIYGGNEQFF
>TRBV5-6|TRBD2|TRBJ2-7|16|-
TGTGCCAGCAGCTCTGGGACTAGCGGGAGGCCTCACGAGCAGTACTTC
CASSSGTSGRPHEQYF
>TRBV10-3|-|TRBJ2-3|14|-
TGTGCCACCGGCGTGGCGGCTAGCACAGATACGCAGTATTTT
CATGVAASTDTQYF
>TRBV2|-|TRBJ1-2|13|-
TGTGCCAGCAGTGCCCTCAGGGGAAGCGGCTACACCTTC
CASSALRGSGYTF
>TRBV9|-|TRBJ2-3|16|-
TGTGCCAGCAGCCAAACACTCACACGGGCAGGAGATACGCAGTATTTT
CASSQTLTRAGDTQYF
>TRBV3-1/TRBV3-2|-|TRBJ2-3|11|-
TGTGCCAGCAGCAACGCAGATACGCAGTATTTT
CASSNADTQYF
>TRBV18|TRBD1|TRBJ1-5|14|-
TGTGCCAGCTCACCGGACAGGATCAATCAGCCCCAGCATTTT
CASSPDRINQPQHF
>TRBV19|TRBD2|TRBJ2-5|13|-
TGTGCCAGTAGTATTAGGGAGGGGGAGACCCAGTACTTC
CASSIREGETQYF
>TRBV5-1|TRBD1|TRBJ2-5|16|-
TGCGCCAGCAACAGGGGTCGGACCGCCAAACAAGAGACCCAGTACTTC
CASNRGRTAKQETQYF
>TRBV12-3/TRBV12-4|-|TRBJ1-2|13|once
TGTGCCAGCAGTTTATATAATAACTATGGCTACACCTTC
CASSLYNNYGYTF
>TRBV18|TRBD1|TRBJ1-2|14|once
TGTGCCAGCTCACGAACGACAGGGGTGGATGGCTACACCTTC
CASSRTTGVDGYTF
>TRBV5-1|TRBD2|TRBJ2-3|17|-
TGCGCCAGCAGCCCCGGGCTAGCGGGCTATATAAGGGATACGCAGTATTTT
CASSPGLAGYIRDTQYF
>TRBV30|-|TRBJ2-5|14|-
TGTGCCTGGAGTCCCCCGTCCGGGACAGAGACCCAGTACTTC
CAWSPPSGTETQYF
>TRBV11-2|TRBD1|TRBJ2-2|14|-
TGTGCCAGCAGCTGGGACAGGGCCCCCGGGGAGCTGTTTTTT
CASSWDRAPGELFF
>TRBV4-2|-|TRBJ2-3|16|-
TGTGCCAGCAGTGGGGGAGCAGGGGAAAGCACAGATACGCAGTATTTT
CASSGGAGESTDTQYF
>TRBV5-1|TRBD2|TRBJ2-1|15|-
TGCGCCAGCAGACCCGGGACTAGCGGGAGCAATGAGCAGTTCTTC
CASRPGTSGSNEQFF
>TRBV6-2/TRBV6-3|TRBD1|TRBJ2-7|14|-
TGTGCCAGCAGTTACCCCCTAAGGGGGCACGAGCAGTACTTC
CASSYPLRGHEQYF
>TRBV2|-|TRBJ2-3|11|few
TGTGCCAGCAGTTTTAGTAATACGCAGTATTTT
CASSFSNTQYF
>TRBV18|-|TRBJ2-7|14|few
TGTGCCAGCTCACCTACCCGCGGTGGCTACGAGCAGTACTTC
CASSPTRGGYEQYF
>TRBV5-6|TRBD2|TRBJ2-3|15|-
TGTGCCAGCAGCTTGGCGGCTAGCGGACGTAATACGCAGTATTTT
CASSLAASGRNTQYF
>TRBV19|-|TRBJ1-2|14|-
TGTGCCAGTTCTCCCGGGGGGGCACACTATGGCTACACCTTC
CASSPGGAHYGYTF
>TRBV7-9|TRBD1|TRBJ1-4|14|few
TGTGCCAGCAGCTTCGGACAGGGGTTTGAAAAACTGTTTTTT
CASSFGQGFEKLFF
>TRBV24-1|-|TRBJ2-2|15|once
TGTGCCACCAGTGATTCACAGGTGGTGGACGGGGAGCTGTTTTTT
CATSDSQVVDGELFF
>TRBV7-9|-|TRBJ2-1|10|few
TGTGCCAGCAGCTCTTGGCAGCCGTTCTTC
CASSSWQPFF
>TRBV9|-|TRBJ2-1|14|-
TGTGCCAGCAGCGGTGCGAGCTCCTACAATGAGCAGTTCTTC
CASSGASSYNEQFF
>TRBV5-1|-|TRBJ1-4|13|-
TGCGCCAGCAGCTTGCCCAGTTCCGAAAAACTGTTTTTT
CASSLPSSEKLFF
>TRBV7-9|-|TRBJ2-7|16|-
TGTGCCAGCAGCCCAACGCTTGCTGGCGGCTCCTACGAGCAGTACTTC
CASSPTLAGGSYEQYF
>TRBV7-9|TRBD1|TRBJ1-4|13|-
TGTGCCAGCAGCTTTATCTCGACAGGGTCTCTGTTTTTT
CASSFISTGSLFF
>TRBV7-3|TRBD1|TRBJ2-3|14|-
TGTGCCAGCAGCCAACGGACAGGGTCAGATACGCAGTATTTT
CASSQRTGSDTQYF
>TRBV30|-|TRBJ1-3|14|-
TGTGCCTGGAGTGTGGGGGGCTCTGGAAACACCATATATTTT
CAWSVGGSGNTIYF
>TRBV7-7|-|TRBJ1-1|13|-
TGTGCTAGCAGCCTAAATGCGAACACTGAAGCTTTCTTT
CASSLNANTEAFF
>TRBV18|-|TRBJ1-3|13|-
TGTGCCAGCTCACCAGGGTCTGGAAACACCATATATTTT
CASSPGSGNTIYF
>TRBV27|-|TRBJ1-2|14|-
TGTGCCAGCAGTTTATGGGGAGCTAACTATGGCTACACCTTC
CASSLWGANYGYTF
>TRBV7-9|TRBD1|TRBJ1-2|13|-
TGTGCCAGCAGCCAGACAGGGGGTGGTGGCTACACCTTC
CASSQTGGGGYTF
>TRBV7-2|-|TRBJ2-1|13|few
TGTGCCAGCAGCCCTTACGGTCTCGGGGAGCAGTTCTTC
CASSPYGLGEQFF
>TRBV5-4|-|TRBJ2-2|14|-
TGTGCCAGCAGCTTGGTGGCAGATCACCGGGAGCTGTTTTTT
CASSLVADHRELFF
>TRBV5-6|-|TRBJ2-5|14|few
TGTGCCAGCAGCTTGTGGGAGGGGGACGAGACCCAGTACTTC
CASSLWEGDETQYF
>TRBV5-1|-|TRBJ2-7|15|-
TGCGCCAGCAGCTTGGGGCAGGGGAGTCCAGACGAGCAGTACTTC
CASSLGQGSPDEQYF